The 21 T cell receptor beta chains given below trace back to one sample, sequenced in a study of OX40 agonist ivuxolimab in advanced cancers. The method was immunoSEQ multiplex PCR; TCRdb's version includes in-frame clones alone and lacks a portion of them. The profile shows around 120,000 clones, roughly nine tenths of them singletons. Sample: CD4+ or CD8+ T cells sorted from blood, taken in a trial of the OX40 agonist ivuxolimab. The receptors derive from an adult with an advanced solid tumor such as melanoma, head and neck, liver or kidney cancer.

The chain uses TRBV30 and TRBJ1-2; weak D call: TRBD1 (5 bases). The CDR3 spans 15 residues. Germline CDR1 reads GTSNPN; CDR2 reads SVGIG (reference sequence). V dropped 2 bases and J dropped 4 bases, with 17 bases sitting between them. The DNA for the CDR3 is TGTGCCTGGAGTAGAGGGGACCGAGGGGTCTATGGCTACACCTTC. It translates to CAWSRGDRGVYGYTF. The full variable domain, rest sourced from reference TRBV30 and TRBJ1-2, is SQTIHQWPATLVQPVGSPLSLECTVEGTSNPNLYWYRQAAGRGLQLLFYSVGIGQISSEVPQNLSASRPQDRQFILSSKKLLLSDSGFYLCAWSRGDRGVYGYTFGSGTRLTVV.

The V and J genes are TRBV7-2 and TRBJ1-5; D not certain. Germline values: CDR1 SGHTA, CDR2 FQGNSA. V was clipped by 5 bases and J by 10 bases, with 15 bases between them. The CDR3 loop spans 13 amino acids. DNA of the CDR3: TGTGCCAGCAGCCCCCTCAGAGAGAGTCCCCAGCATTTT. It specifies CASSPLRESPQHF.

This chain links TRBV10-3 with TRBJ1-2; 7 bases line up with TRBD1. V lost 3 bases, J lost 2 bases, and 3 bases stayed unmatched. The germline V gene has CDR1 ENHRY and CDR2 SYGVKD. The length of the CDR3 is 14 residues. The CDR3 loop reads CAISDLTGNYGYTF. In DNA, the CDR3 is TGTGCCATCAGTGATCTGACAGGGAACTATGGCTACACCTTC.

The J gene is TRBJ2-5, the V gene TRBV29-1; 7 nucleotides match TRBD1. The J segment lost 3 bases and the V segment lost 8 bases, leaving 6 bases of the junction unmatched. This CDR3 is built from 12 residues. Germline values: CDR1 SQVTM, CDR2 ANQGSEA. DNA for the CDR3: TGCAGCCTCGGCGACAGGGAAGAGACCCAGTACTTC. Its protein is CSLGDREETQYF. Drawing the rest from reference TRBV29-1 and TRBJ2-5, the complete variable domain is SAVISQKPSRDICQRGTSLTIQCQVDSQVTMMFWYRQQPGQSLTLIATANQGSEATYESGFVIDKFPISRPNLTFSTLTVSNMSPEDSSIYLCSLGDREETQYFGPGTRLLVL.

The CDR3: CASSLSNRGGETQYF. DNA of the CDR3: TGTGCCAGCAGTTTATCGAACAGGGGAGGAGAGACCCAGTACTTC. V usage is TRBV27 and J usage is TRBJ2-5; weak D call: TRBD1 (7 bases). CDR3 size: 15 residues. Germline assignment: CDR1 MNHEY and CDR2 SMNVEV (reference sequence). V lost 0 bases to trimming and J lost 4 bases, with 12 bases between them.

The chain is built from TRBV13 and TRBJ1-3; D is possibly TRBD1 (5 bases). Germline CDR1 and CDR2: PRHDT and FYEKMQ (reference sequence). This CDR3 spans 17 amino acids. V was cut by 1 base and J by 0 bases, with 13 bases left in between. In nucleotides, the CDR3 is TGTGCCAGCAGCTTAGCGATTGCGGGGGACTCTGGAAACACCATATATTTT. This encodes CASSLAIAGDSGNTIYF.

In its sample, this clone was seen once. The rearrangement joins TRBV7-9 to TRBJ1-4, with 7 positions matching TRBD1. The CDR3 has 16 residues. Per the germline V gene, CDR1 is SEHNR and CDR2 is FQNEAQ (reference sequence). With V trimmed by 10 bases and J by 7 bases, 18 bases remained unmatched. The chain's CDR3 is CATRGLDREGSEKLFF. The CDR3 region has the DNA TGTGCCACCAGGGGACTTGACAGGGAGGGGAGTGAAAAACTGTTTTTT.

J is TRBJ2-2 and V is TRBV6-1; TRBD1 might be the D (6 bases). This CDR3 comprises 14 residues. Germline V CDR1 and CDR2: MNHNS, SASEGT. Trimming took off 3 bases at V and 7 bases at J, with 12 bases between the two ends. Here the CDR3 reads CASSDLGAIGELFF. In DNA form, the CDR3 reads TGTGCCAGCAGTGATCTGGGGGCGATCGGGGAGCTGTTTTTT.

V gene TRBV5-1 combines with J gene TRBJ2-7; possible D gene TRBD2, 5 bases. Trimming pared 4 bases from V and 5 bases from J, leaving 10 bases between. The length of the CDR3 is 12 residues. The germline CDR1 and CDR2 sequences are SGHRS and YFSETQ. The CDR3: CASSGGLNEQYF. In DNA form, the CDR3 reads TGCGCCAGCAGCGGCGGACTCAACGAGCAGTACTTC.

This chain uses TRBV29-1 with TRBJ2-7, with 7 bases aligning to TRBD1. The CDR3 has 12 amino acids. The V gene end was trimmed by 4 bases and the J gene end by 4 bases; junction bases not matched to a gene: 4. Germline V lookup: CDR1 SQVTM, CDR2 ANQGSEA. The DNA for the CDR3 is TGCAGCGTTGCTCAGGGGGTTTACGAGCAGTACTTC. Its protein is CSVAQGVYEQYF.

The chain carries TRBV7-2 and TRBJ1-1; TRBD1 agrees at 8 bases. The CDR3 consists of 13 residues. With 8 bases clipped from V and 1 base from J, the junction kept 3 bases outside the gene matches. CDR1 and CDR2 (germline): SGHTA, FQGNSA. CDR3 bases: TGTGCCAGCGGCGACAGGGGGAACACTGAAGCTTTCTTT. It specifies CASGDRGNTEAFF.

V and J are TRBV28 and TRBJ1-2, with 7 nucleotides matching TRBD1. From germline, CDR1 is MDHEN and CDR2 SYDVKM. After removal of 5 bases from V and 3 bases from J, the junction contained 3 bases not matched to a gene. This CDR3 region has 13 residues. The CDR3 protein is CASSPGGHYGYTF. CDR3 DNA: TGTGCCAGCAGTCCAGGGGGGCACTATGGCTACACCTTC.

V is TRBV5-6 and J is TRBJ1-5, with TRBD1 matching 8 bases. Looked up from germline, CDR1 is SGHDT and CDR2 is YYEEEE. The CDR3 runs to 14 residues. The J segment lost 3 bases and the V segment lost 3 bases, leaving 2 bases of the junction unmatched. CDR3 sequence (DNA): TGTGCCAGCAGCTGGGGACAGGCCAATCAGCCCCAGCATTTT. It encodes CASSWGQANQPQHF.

The CDR3 region is CASSIGDYRDGTEAFF. CDR3 DNA: TGTGCCAGTAGTATAGGGGATTACAGGGACGGCACTGAAGCTTTCTTT. The rearrangement joins TRBV19 to TRBJ1-1; maybe TRBD1 (6 bases). The V gene's germline CDR1 is LNHDA and CDR2 SQIVND (reference sequence). This CDR3 comprises 16 residues. V was trimmed by 1 base and J by 4 bases, leaving 16 bases between them.

The CDR3 coding sequence is TGTGCCAGCAGTTACTCTGGCGGGGTTTCCTACGAGCAGTACTTC. Translating gives CASSYSGGVSYEQYF. This chain uses TRBV6-5 with TRBJ2-7, with a weak D call TRBD2 (6 bases). The CDR3 is 15 amino acids. The ends were cut back, 0 bases at V and 1 base at J, with 10 bases in the middle. CDR1 is MNHEY, CDR2 SVGAGI, per germline.

The CDR3 is CASNVRKETQYF. CDR3 DNA sequence: TGTGCCAGCAACGTCAGAAAAGAGACCCAGTACTTC. The chain joins TRBV2 to TRBJ2-5; D not certain. CDR1 SNHLY and CDR2 FYNNEI come from the germline V gene. V was trimmed by 7 bases and J by 3 bases, leaving 9 bases between them. This CDR3 is built from 12 residues.

The CDR3 sequence: CASSSDGASYNEQFF. The CDR3 nucleotides are TGCGCCAGCAGCTCGGACGGGGCCTCCTACAATGAGCAGTTCTTC. The chain carries TRBV5-1 and TRBJ2-1; D possibly matches TRBD1 or TRBD2 (5 bases each). This CDR3 contains 15 residues. Per germline, CDR1 SGHRS and CDR2 YFSETQ. V dropped 3 bases and J dropped 0 bases, with 10 bases sitting between them.

The gene calls are TRBV7-2 and TRBJ2-5; TRBD2 matches 8 bases. Germline CDR1 SGHTA, CDR2 FQGNSA. Losses at the gene ends were 5 bases for V and 2 bases for J; bases not matched to a gene: 4. The CDR3 length is 14 residues. The CDR3 loop reads CASSPGGGQETQYF. The CDR3 DNA sequence: TGTGCCAGCAGCCCTGGCGGGGGGCAAGAGACCCAGTACTTC.

V is TRBV4-2 and J is TRBJ2-5, with TRBD2 matching 10 bases. The CDR3 has 17 amino acids. From germline, CDR1 is LGHNA and CDR2 YNFKEQ. The ends lost 0 bases at V and 1 base at J; junction bases unmatched: 5. The CDR3 DNA follows: TGTGCCAGCAGCCAAGATCGAAGCGGGGGGGTCCAAGAGACCCAGTACTTC. It codes for CASSQDRSGGVQETQYF.

The chain combines TRBV11-2 with TRBJ1-3; 7 bases agree with TRBD1. The CDR3 is 16 amino acids. V shed 5 bases and J 2 bases; nucleotides not matched to a gene: 9. The germline V gene encodes CDR1 SGHAT and CDR2 FQNNGV. The chain's CDR3 is CASSPTGVETGNTIYF. The CDR3 DNA is TGTGCCAGCAGCCCTACAGGGGTGGAAACTGGAAACACCATATATTTT.

The chain is built from TRBV5-1 and TRBJ1-5; D remains unclear. This CDR3 has 15 amino acids. CDR1 is SGHRS, CDR2 YFSETQ, per germline. V was cut by 0 bases and J by 3 bases, with 10 bases left in between. CDR3 sequence reads: CASSLDLQANQPQHF. CDR3 coding DNA: TGCGCCAGCAGCTTGGATTTGCAGGCCAATCAGCCCCAGCATTTT.